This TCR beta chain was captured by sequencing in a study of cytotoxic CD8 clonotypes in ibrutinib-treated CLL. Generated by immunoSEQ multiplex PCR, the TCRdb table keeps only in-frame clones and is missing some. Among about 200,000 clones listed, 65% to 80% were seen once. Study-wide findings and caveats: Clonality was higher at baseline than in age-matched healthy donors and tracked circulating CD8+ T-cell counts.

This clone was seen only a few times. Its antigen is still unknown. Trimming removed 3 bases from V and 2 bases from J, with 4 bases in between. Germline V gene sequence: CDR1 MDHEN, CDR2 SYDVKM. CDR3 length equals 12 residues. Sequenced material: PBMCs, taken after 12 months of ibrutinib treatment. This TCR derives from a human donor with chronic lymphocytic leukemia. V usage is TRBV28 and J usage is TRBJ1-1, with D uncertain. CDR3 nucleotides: TGTGCCAGCAGTTTCCATAACACTGAAGCTTTCTTT. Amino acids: CASSFHNTEAFF.